Below, 8 T cell receptor beta chains from the same sample are listed, as sequenced in a study of blood T cell repertoires in COVID-19. Some clones are missing from TCRdb's copy, which holds only in-frame ones; the method was immunoSEQ multiplex PCR. The top ten hold 5.2% of the sample, which has about 98,000 clones, around 90% seen once. Specimen: peripheral blood. These receptors were obtained from a woman aged 45-60 years with COVID-19, enrolled during active disease.

This chain uses TRBV27 with TRBJ2-5, with TRBD1 matching over 7 bases. After removal of 8 bases from V and 4 bases from J, the junction contained 7 bases not matched to a gene. From germline, CDR1 is MNHEY and CDR2 SMNVEV (reference sequence). CDR3 size: 13 residues. CDR3 region: CASSDRVLETQYF. In DNA form, the CDR3 reads TGTGCCAGCTCTGACAGGGTGTTAGAGACCCAGTACTTC.

The V call is TRBV2, the J call TRBJ2-5; the match to TRBD2 covers 12 bases. CDR3 length: 15 residues. With V trimmed by 4 bases and J by 5 bases, 5 bases remained unmatched. Germline CDR1 SNHLY, CDR2 FYNNEI. CDR3 protein: CASSGTSGVGETQYF. The CDR3 DNA reads as TGTGCCAGCAGTGGGACTAGCGGGGTGGGGGAGACCCAGTACTTC.

The CDR3 DNA reads TGTGCCAGCAGCTTGACAGGGACTAAAGAGACCCAGTACTTC. Residues: CASSLTGTKETQYF. The rearrangement joins TRBV5-4 to TRBJ2-5; weak D call: TRBD2 (7 bases). This CDR3 contains 14 residues. Trimming cost V 1 base and J 3 bases, with 10 bases left between them. The germline V gene encodes CDR1 SGHNT and CDR2 YYREEE (reference sequence).

This clone was observed a few times. The rearrangement joins TRBV6-1 to TRBJ1-1; 11 bases agree with TRBD1. Germline CDR1 reads MNHNS; CDR2 reads SASEGT. With 3 bases clipped from V and 2 bases from J, the junction kept 2 bases outside the gene matches. CDR3 length: 15 residues. CDR3 in amino acids: CASSEGTGGNTEAFF. The CDR3 DNA is TGTGCCAGCAGTGAGGGGACAGGGGGAAACACTGAAGCTTTCTTT.

V is TRBV14 and J is TRBJ1-4, with 7 nucleotides matching TRBD1. The V gene's germline CDR1 is SGHDN and CDR2 FVKESK. The J segment lost 8 bases and the V segment lost 1 base, leaving 13 bases of the junction unmatched. There are 17 residues in the CDR3. The DNA of the CDR3 is TGTGCCAGCAGCCAAGCACTTGAGTGGGCAGGGGGGGAAAAACTGTTTTTT. It translates to CASSQALEWAGGEKLFF.

The chain couples TRBV7-3 to TRBJ2-5, with 8 bases identical to TRBD1. CDR1 SGHTA and CDR2 FQGTGA come from the germline V gene. There are 14 residues in the CDR3. Germline trimming cut 5 bases from V and 6 bases from J; bases unmatched to any gene: 8. The CDR3 nucleotides are TGTGCCAGCAGCCCCTCCGACAGGGGAAAGACCCAGTACTTC. Protein: CASSPSDRGKTQYF.

This clone was recorded a few times. The chain links TRBV9 to TRBJ2-1, with D possibly being TRBD2 (5 bases). CDR1 SGDLS and CDR2 YYNGEE come from the germline V gene. CDR3 length: 16 residues. V gave up 0 bases and J gave up 0 bases, with 10 bases separating them. CDR3 DNA sequence: TGTGCCAGCAGCGTAGCAGAGGGAAGCTCCTACAATGAGCAGTTCTTC. This codes for CASSVAEGSSYNEQFF.

The chain joins TRBV30 to TRBJ1-2; D is perhaps TRBD1 (5 bases). The CDR3 totals 12 residues. The V and J ends lost 0 bases and 6 bases respectively, with 8 bases between them. Germline V gene data show CDR1 as GTSNPN and CDR2 as SVGIG (reference sequence). The CDR3 DNA is TGTGCCTGGAGTGTAGGGGAGGATGGCTACACCTTC. It codes for CAWSVGEDGYTF.